Detailed here is one T cell receptor beta chain. The sample comes from a study of shared clonotypes between healthy human individuals. Whole-study context: Three plates each covered CD4 naive and memory; CD8 naive two, CD8 memory one.

The CDR3 sequence is 13 residues long. V lost 5 bases and J lost 0, with 6 bases in between. CDR1 and CDR2 (germline): SGHNT, YYREEE (reference sequence). Deep-level assay runs were performed. The assay was immunoSEQ multiplex PCR, and TCRdb's table has in-frame clones only and misses some. This table holds some 790,000 clones, around 70% found once. The TCR sequence derives from a woman in her twenties or thirties in good health. The material sequenced was memory CD4+ T cells sorted from blood. Subset noted: CD45RA-negative fraction. The rearrangement uses TRBV5-4 and TRBJ1-5; no clear D. The DNA for the CDR3 is TGTGCCAGCAGTACCGATAGCAATCAGCCCCAGCATTTT. Protein: CASSTDSNQPQHF. Using reference TRBV5-4 and TRBJ1-5 for the parts outside the CDR3, the full variable domain is ETGVTQSPTHLIKTRGQQVTLRCSSQSGHNTVSWYQQALGQGPQFIFQYYREEENGRGNFPPRFSGLQFPNYSSELNVNALELDDSALYLCASSTDSNQPQHFGDGTRLSIL.